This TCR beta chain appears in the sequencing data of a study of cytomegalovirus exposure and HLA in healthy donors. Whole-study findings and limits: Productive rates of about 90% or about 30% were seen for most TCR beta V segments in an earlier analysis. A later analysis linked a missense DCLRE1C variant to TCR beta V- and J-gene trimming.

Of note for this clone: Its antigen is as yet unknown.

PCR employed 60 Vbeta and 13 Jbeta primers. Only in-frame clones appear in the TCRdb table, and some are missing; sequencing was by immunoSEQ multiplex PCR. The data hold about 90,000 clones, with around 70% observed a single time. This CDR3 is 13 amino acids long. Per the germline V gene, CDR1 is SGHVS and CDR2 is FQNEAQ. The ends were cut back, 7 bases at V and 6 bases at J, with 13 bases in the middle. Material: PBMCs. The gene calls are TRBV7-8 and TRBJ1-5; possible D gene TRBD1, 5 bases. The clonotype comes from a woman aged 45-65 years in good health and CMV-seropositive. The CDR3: CASTFGRGQPQHF. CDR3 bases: TGTGCCAGCACCTTTGGAAGGGGTCAGCCCCAGCATTTT.